This T cell receptor beta chain stems from a study of cytomegalovirus exposure and HLA in healthy donors. Study-level points and caveats: CMV serostatus stood as the only immune exposure information on hand. Productive status was seen about 90% or about 30% of the time for most TCR beta V segments in an earlier analysis. What a later analysis reportedly showed was that an Asian-associated ancestry cluster had fewer N-insertions than the roughly 670-donor mean.

Germline V lookup: CDR1 SGHRS, CDR2 YFSETQ. The CDR3 is made up of 11 amino acids. V lost 10 bases to trimming and J lost 7 bases, with 14 bases between them. On this clone itself: The antigen is not known.

60 Vbeta and 13 Jbeta primers were used in PCR. The method was immunoSEQ multiplex PCR; TCRdb's version includes in-frame clones alone and lacks a portion of them. The data show 200,000 or so clones, about 78% seen once. The clonotype originates from a male donor in good health and CMV-seronegative. The sample consisted of PBMCs. This sequence joins TRBV5-1 and TRBJ1-2, with D maybe TRBD1 (6 bases). The CDR3 bases are TGCGCCCCGGGAGGGGGTAGTGGCTACACCTTC. Translating gives CAPGGGSGYTF.